This T cell receptor (beta chain) was obtained from a study of shared clonotypes between healthy human individuals. The CDR3 has 13 amino acids. V dropped 5 bases and J dropped 4 bases, with 10 bases sitting between them. Germline CDR1 reads SGHVS; CDR2 reads FNYEAQ. This clone was found a few times. Its matching antigen is unknown. Notes on the study in general: Owing to a small donor count, the genetic and exposure-history diversity represented was limited. Sample collection involved blood only; tissue repertoires are likely different.

Libraries were prepared by immunoSEQ multiplex PCR; TCRdb keeps only in-frame clonotypes and omits some of them. The sample lists over 95,000 clones, about 67% seen once, with around 23% in the top ten. This receptor was obtained from a woman aged 25 to 39 in good health. This chain joins TRBV7-6 and TRBJ2-3; no clear D gene. The material sequenced was memory CD8+ T cells sorted from blood. Specified subset: CD45RO+ cells pooled with CCR7-negative TemRA cells. DNA for the CDR3: TGTGCCAGCAGCATAGACCGATCAGATACGCAGTATTTT. Encoded protein: CASSIDRSDTQYF.